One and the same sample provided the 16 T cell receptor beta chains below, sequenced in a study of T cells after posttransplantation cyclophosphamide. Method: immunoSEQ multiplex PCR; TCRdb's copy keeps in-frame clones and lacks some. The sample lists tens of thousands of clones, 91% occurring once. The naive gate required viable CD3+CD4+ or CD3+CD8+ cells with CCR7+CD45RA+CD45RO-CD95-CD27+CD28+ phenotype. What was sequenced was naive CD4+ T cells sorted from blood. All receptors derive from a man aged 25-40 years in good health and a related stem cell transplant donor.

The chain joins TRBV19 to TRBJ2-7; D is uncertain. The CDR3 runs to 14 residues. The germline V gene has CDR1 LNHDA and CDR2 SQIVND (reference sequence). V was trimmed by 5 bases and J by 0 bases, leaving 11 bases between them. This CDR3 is CASSPSAVSYEQYF. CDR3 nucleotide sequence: TGTGCCAGTAGTCCCAGCGCAGTCTCCTACGAGCAGTACTTC.

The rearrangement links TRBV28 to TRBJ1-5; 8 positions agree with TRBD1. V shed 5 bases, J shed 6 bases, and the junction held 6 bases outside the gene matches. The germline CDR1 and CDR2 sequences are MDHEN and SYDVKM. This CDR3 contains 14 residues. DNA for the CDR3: TGTGCCAGCAGTACCAACAGGGGGATTCAGCCCCAGCATTTT. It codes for CASSTNRGIQPQHF.

CDR3 in DNA: TGTGCCACCGGGGACAGGGGTCTCCTCATTGACAATCAGCCCCAGCATTTT. Translation gives CATGDRGLLIDNQPQHF. V and J are TRBV19 and TRBJ1-5, with TRBD1 matching over 10 bases. Germline trimming cut 10 bases from V and 3 bases from J; bases unmatched to any gene: 15. CDR1 and CDR2 (germline): LNHDA, SQIVND (reference sequence). This CDR3 has 17 residues.

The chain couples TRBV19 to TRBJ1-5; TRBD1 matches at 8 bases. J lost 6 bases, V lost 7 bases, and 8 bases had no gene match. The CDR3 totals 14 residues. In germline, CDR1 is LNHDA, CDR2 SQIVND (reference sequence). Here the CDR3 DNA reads TGTGCCAGTAACGAGGACAGGGCTACTCAGCCCCAGCATTTT. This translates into CASNEDRATQPQHF. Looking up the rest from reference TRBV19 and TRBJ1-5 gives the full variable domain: DGGITQSPKYLFRKEGQNVTLSCEQNLNHDAMYWYRQDPGQGLRLIYYSQIVNDFQKGDIAEGYSVSREKKESFPLTVTSAQKNPTAFYLCASNEDRATQPQHFGDGTRLSIL.

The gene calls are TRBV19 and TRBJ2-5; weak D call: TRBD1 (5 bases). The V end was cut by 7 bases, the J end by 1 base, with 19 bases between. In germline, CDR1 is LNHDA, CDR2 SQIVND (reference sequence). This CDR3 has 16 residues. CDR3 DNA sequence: TGTGCCAGTACCCCCCGGAGCAATCAGGGCCAAGAGACCCAGTACTTC. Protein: CASTPRSNQGQETQYF. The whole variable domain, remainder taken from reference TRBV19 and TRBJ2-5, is DGGITQSPKYLFRKEGQNVTLSCEQNLNHDAMYWYRQDPGQGLRLIYYSQIVNDFQKGDIAEGYSVSREKKESFPLTVTSAQKNPTAFYLCASTPRSNQGQETQYFGPGTRLLVL.

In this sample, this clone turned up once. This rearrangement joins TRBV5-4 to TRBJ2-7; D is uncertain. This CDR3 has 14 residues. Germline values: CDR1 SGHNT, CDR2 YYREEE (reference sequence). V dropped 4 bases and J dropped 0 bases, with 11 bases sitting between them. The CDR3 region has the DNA TGTGCCAGCAGCCCCGACTTACTCTCCTACGAGCAGTACTTC. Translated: CASSPDLLSYEQYF.

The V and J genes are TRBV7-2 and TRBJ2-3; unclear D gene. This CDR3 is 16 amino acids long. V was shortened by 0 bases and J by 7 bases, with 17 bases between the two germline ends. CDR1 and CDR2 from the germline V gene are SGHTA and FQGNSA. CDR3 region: CASSLAPTTTPHTQYF. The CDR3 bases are TGTGCCAGCAGCTTAGCGCCTACTACCACCCCTCATACGCAGTATTTT.

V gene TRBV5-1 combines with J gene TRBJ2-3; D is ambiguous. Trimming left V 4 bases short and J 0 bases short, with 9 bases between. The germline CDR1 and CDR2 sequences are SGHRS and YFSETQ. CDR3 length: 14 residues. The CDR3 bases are TGCGCCAGCAGCGGTGCGCTTAGCACAGATACGCAGTATTTT. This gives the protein CASSGALSTDTQYF.

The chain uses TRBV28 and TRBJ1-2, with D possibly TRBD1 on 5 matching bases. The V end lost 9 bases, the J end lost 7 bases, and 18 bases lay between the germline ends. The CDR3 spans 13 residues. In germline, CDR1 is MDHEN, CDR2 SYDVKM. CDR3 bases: TGTGCCAGTCAGGGTAGGCTCCCGGGTGGCTACACCTTC. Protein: CASQGRLPGGYTF.

The CDR3 sequence: CASIRANTEAFF. Here the CDR3 DNA reads TGTGCCAGCATCAGGGCGAACACTGAAGCTTTCTTT. The V and J genes are TRBV6-6 and TRBJ1-1, with D perhaps TRBD1 (5 bases). This CDR3 has 12 amino acids. V dropped 7 bases and J dropped 1 base, with 7 bases sitting between them. CDR1 is MNHNY, CDR2 SVGAGI, per germline (reference sequence).

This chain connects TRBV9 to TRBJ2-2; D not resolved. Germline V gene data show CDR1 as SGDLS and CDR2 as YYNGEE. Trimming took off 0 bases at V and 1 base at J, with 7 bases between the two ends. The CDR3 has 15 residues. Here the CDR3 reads CASSVVAGNTGELFF. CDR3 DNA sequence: TGTGCCAGCAGCGTAGTCGCAGGGAACACCGGGGAGCTGTTTTTT.

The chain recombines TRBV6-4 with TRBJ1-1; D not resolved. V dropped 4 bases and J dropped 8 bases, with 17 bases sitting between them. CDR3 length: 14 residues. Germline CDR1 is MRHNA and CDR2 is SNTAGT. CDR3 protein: CASSASPGVSEAFF. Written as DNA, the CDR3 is TGTGCCAGCAGTGCCTCACCAGGCGTTTCCGAAGCTTTCTTT.

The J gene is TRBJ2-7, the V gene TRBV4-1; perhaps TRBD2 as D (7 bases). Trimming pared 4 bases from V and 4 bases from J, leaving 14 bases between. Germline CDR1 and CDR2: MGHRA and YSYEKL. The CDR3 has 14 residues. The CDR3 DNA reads TGCGCCAGCAGCCTAGGGGGGGGCATTTACGAGCAGTACTTC. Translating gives CASSLGGGIYEQYF.

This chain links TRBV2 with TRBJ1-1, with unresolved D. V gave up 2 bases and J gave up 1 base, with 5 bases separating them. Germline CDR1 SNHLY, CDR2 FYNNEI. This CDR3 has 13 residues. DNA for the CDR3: TGTGCCAGCAGTGAACGACAGAACACTGAAGCTTTCTTT. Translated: CASSERQNTEAFF.

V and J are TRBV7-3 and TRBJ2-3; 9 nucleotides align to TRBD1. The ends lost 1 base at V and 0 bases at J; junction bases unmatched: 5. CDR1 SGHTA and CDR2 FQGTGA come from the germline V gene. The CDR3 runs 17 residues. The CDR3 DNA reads TGTGCCAGCAGCTTAAATGCCGGGACAGGGAGCACAGATACGCAGTATTTT. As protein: CASSLNAGTGSTDTQYF.

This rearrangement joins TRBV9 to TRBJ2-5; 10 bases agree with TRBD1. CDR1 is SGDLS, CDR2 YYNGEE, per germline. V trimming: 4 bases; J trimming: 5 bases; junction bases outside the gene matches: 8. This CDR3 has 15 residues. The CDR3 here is CASSLRQGAMETQYF. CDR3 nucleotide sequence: TGTGCCAGCAGCCTAAGACAGGGGGCGATGGAGACCCAGTACTTC.